This is a list of T cell receptor beta chains from one sample in a study of blood T cell repertoires in COVID-19. The protocol was immunoSEQ multiplex PCR, while the TCRdb copy is restricted to in-frame clones and leaves out a portion. The sample contains about 110,000 clones, over 65% of which appear only once. The source material was peripheral blood. The receptors derive from a woman aged 55-70 years with acute or convalescent COVID-19. Each CDR3 is given with its conserved first and last residue. Each record gives: J gene, clone size, V gene, D gene, CDR3 DNA, CDR3 protein. A D gene is named only where the DNA matches it firmly. The size of a clone is reported for some rows only, either as once, few or many, or as a class for expanded clones.

TRBJ1-2 | - | TRBV7-2 | - | TGTGCCAGCAGCCACCCCCCCAAAACAGGGAGGGAAGGCTACACCTTC | CASSHPPKTGREGYTF
TRBJ1-1 | - | TRBV5-1 | TRBD1 | TGCGCCAGCAGCCCCGGACAGGGATACACTGAAGCTTTCTTT | CASSPGQGYTEAFF
TRBJ2-5 | - | TRBV7-6 | TRBD2 | TGTGCCAGCAGCTTCCAGAGCGGGAGGGATTTCGGGTCCCAGTACTTC | CASSFQSGRDFGSQYF
TRBJ1-1 | - | TRBV6-1 | TRBD1 | TGTGCCAGCAGTCCGGGACAGACCTTGAACACTGAAGCTTTCTTT | CASSPGQTLNTEAFF
TRBJ1-5 | - | TRBV19 | TRBD1 | TGTGCCAGTAGATTCGGACAGGGCACCAATCAGCCCCAGCATTTT | CASRFGQGTNQPQHF
TRBJ1-4 | - | TRBV5-1 | - | TGCGCCAGCAGCTTGGCCTATACAACTAATGAAAAACTGTTTTTT | CASSLAYTTNEKLFF
TRBJ1-5 | - | TRBV30 | - | TGTGCCTGGAGTATCGGACAGCATCAGCCCCAGCATTTT | CAWSIGQHQPQHF
TRBJ2-3 | - | TRBV29-1 | TRBD2 | TGCAGCACGAGGACTAGCGGCCTCACAGATACGCAGTATTTT | CSTRTSGLTDTQYF
TRBJ2-3 | - | TRBV24-1 | - | TGTGCCACCAGTGCGAGGCAGCAGAGCACAGATACGCAGTATTTT | CATSARQQSTDTQYF
TRBJ2-5 | - | TRBV5-1 | TRBD2 | TGCGCCAGCAGCTCCCCTAGCGGGAGGGCCCAAGAGACCCAGTACTTC | CASSSPSGRAQETQYF
TRBJ2-3 | - | TRBV15 | - | TGTGCCACCAGAGCCCGCACAGATACGCAGTATTTT | CATRARTDTQYF
TRBJ1-6 | - | TRBV2 | - | TGTGCCAGCTCCTTCCCCGGAGGGGATTCACCCCTCCACTTT | CASSFPGGDSPLHF
TRBJ1-6 | - | TRBV7-9 | TRBD1 | TGTGCCAGCAGACAACAGGGGGCTTCCTATAATTCACCCCTCCACTTT | CASRQQGASYNSPLHF
TRBJ1-2 | - | TRBV2 | TRBD1 | TGTGCCAGCAGGGCCGGGACAGGGTATGGCTACACCTTC | CASRAGTGYGYTF
TRBJ2-7 | - | TRBV9 | - | TGTGCCAGCAGCGTCACCCCGACGGGAGCCTACGAGCAGTACTTC | CASSVTPTGAYEQYF
TRBJ1-1 | - | TRBV19 | - | TGTGCCAGTAAGGGACGGGACATGAACACTGAAGCTTTCTTT | CASKGRDMNTEAFF
TRBJ1-2 | medium-sized | TRBV19 | - | TGTGCCAGTAGCCTCGGGGGAGGTGGCTACACCTTC | CASSLGGGGYTF
TRBJ2-5 | - | TRBV11-3 | TRBD2 | TGTGCCAGCAGCCCCGGGGGGGACCAAGAGACCCAGTACTTC | CASSPGGDQETQYF
TRBJ2-7 | - | TRBV7-8 | - | TGTGCCAGCAGCCCGAAGGGGCAGGTGGTTTGGTACGAGCAGTACTTC | CASSPKGQVVWYEQYF
TRBJ2-7 | - | TRBV3-1/TRBV3-2 | - | TGTGCCAGCAGTGATTCGGGACAAATCCAGTCCGAGCAGTACTTC | CASSDSGQIQSEQYF
TRBJ2-1 | - | TRBV18 | TRBD1 | TGTGCCAGCTCACCAGCAGGGGGCTCCTACAATGAGCAGTTCTTC | CASSPAGGSYNEQFF
TRBJ2-2 | - | TRBV5-1 | - | TGCGCCAGCAGTAGGGACACCTCCACCGGGGAGCTGTTTTTT | CASSRDTSTGELFF
TRBJ2-1 | - | TRBV7-6 | TRBD1 | TGTGCCAGCAGCCTCTGGACAGGGGAGCAGTTCTTC | CASSLWTGEQFF
TRBJ2-3 | - | TRBV5-4 | - | TGTGCCAGCAGCTCGTCCCGGGACTTGGGGAAAGATACGCAGTATTTT | CASSSSRDLGKDTQYF
TRBJ1-6 | - | TRBV7-2 | - | TGTGCCAGCAGCCCCACAGCTTCACCCCTCCACTTT | CASSPTASPLHF
TRBJ2-5 | - | TRBV7-9 | TRBD1 | TGTGCCAGCAGCCCATCCGGGACAGGGGGTAAAGAGACCCAGTACTTC | CASSPSGTGGKETQYF
TRBJ2-2 | - | TRBV5-4 | TRBD1 | TGTGCCAGCAGCAAAACGACAGGGGCCTACTCTAACACCGGGGAGCTGTTTTTT | CASSKTTGAYSNTGELFF
TRBJ1-3 | - | TRBV2 | - | TGTGCCAGCAGTGAACAGGGGCAGAGCTCTGGAAACACCATATATTTT | CASSEQGQSSGNTIYF
TRBJ2-5 | - | TRBV2 | - | TGTGCCAGCAGTGCCGGAGAGACCCAGTACTTC | CASSAGETQYF
TRBJ2-5 | - | TRBV6-5 | TRBD2 | TGTGCCAGCATAAGCGGGGGGGCTGGACAAGAGACCCAGTACTTC | CASISGGAGQETQYF
TRBJ1-4 | - | TRBV28 | TRBD1 | TGTGCCAGCAGTCTCCGACAGGGGATAGTAGAAAAACTGTTTTTT | CASSLRQGIVEKLFF
TRBJ1-4 | once | TRBV28 | - | TGTGCCAGCAGTTTACGTCCGGGGGGGCCGGCAAAACTGTTTTTT | CASSLRPGGPAKLFF